The source of this T cell receptor (beta chain) is a study of T cells in Graves' hyperthyroidism and ophthalmopathy. The CDR3 regions of TCR beta were amplified from RNA transcripts. During a first-round RT-PCR of the TCR CDR3, the HTBI primer set was used. TCRdb itself ran the multiplex PCR reads through MiXCR, one entry per CDR3 protein. The data hold almost 600,000 distinct CDR3 sequences, with approximately 15% observed a single time. Unmatched junction bases numbered 5, after V lost 4 bases and J lost 3 bases. This CDR3 is built from 14 residues. CDR1 SGHDN and CDR2 FVKESK come from the germline V gene. This clonotype was counted ten times or more.

The receptor comes from a woman in her twenties or thirties with Graves' hyperthyroidism that later progressed to Graves' ophthalmopathy. V is TRBV14 and J is TRBJ1-2, with 7 bases lining up with TRBD1. Material: blood. This CDR3 is CASSLADRDYGYTF. CDR3 nucleotides: TGTGCCAGCAGCCTCGCCGACAGGGACTATGGCTACACCTTC. The variable domain in full, completed from reference TRBV14 and TRBJ1-2, reads EAGVTQFPSHSVIEKGQTVTLRCDPISGHDNLYWYRRVMGKEIKFLLHFVKESKQDESGMPNNRFLAERTGGTYSTLKVQPAELEDSGVYFCASSLADRDYGYTFGSGTRLTVV.